This T cell receptor (beta chain) comes out of a study of cytomegalovirus exposure and HLA in healthy donors. This clone appeared a few times. Its antigen is not known. Whole-study findings and limits: Published work reported that the classifier diagnosed cytomegalovirus status with high specificity and sensitivity.

The V gene's germline CDR1 is MNHEY and CDR2 SVGAGI. The CDR3 contains 13 residues. The junction had 7 bases not matched to a gene; V was cut back by 6 bases and J by 7 bases. The primer mix had 60 Vbeta and 13 Jbeta primers. Sequenced by immunoSEQ multiplex PCR; TCRdb stores in-frame clones only, minus some. The sample includes tens of thousands of clones, roughly two thirds of them seen just once. The chain has TRBV6-5 and TRBJ2-7; 9 nucleotides agree with TRBD1. Sequencing was done on a sample of PBMCs. The receptor's source is a man aged 50 to 59 in good health and CMV-seronegative. The CDR3 loop reads CASRTGGQREQYF. Written as DNA, the CDR3 is TGTGCCAGCAGGACAGGGGGACAGAGGGAGCAGTACTTC.